The 8 T cell receptor beta chains given below trace back to one sample, sequenced in a study of blood T cell repertoires in COVID-19. Data came from immunoSEQ multiplex PCR; TCRdb stores just in-frame clones and leaves some out. The sample records 130,000 or so clones, approximately 81% being singletons. Material: peripheral blood. Every receptor here comes from a man aged 55 to 70 with acute or convalescent COVID-19.

The rearrangement joins TRBV18 to TRBJ2-5, with 9 bases aligning to TRBD2. CDR3 length: 16 residues. The V segment lost 4 bases and the J segment 4 bases; nucleotides outside the gene matches: 10. CDR1 and CDR2 from the germline V gene are KGHSH and LQKENI. In DNA, the CDR3 is TGTGCCAGCTCACTGAGCTTAGCGGGAGCGGGAGAGACCCAGTACTTC. Its translation: CASSLSLAGAGETQYF.

The rearrangement links TRBV6-6 to TRBJ1-6; 8 bases are a match to TRBD1. There are 15 residues in the CDR3. V dropped 6 bases and J dropped 7; count of bases not matched to a gene: 8. Germline CDR1 reads MNHNY; CDR2 reads SVGAGI (reference sequence). The CDR3 loop is CASRPPDRENSPLHF. Written as DNA, the CDR3 is TGTGCCAGCAGACCCCCGGACAGGGAAAATTCACCCCTCCACTTT.

V and J are TRBV19 and TRBJ2-3; 9 bases match TRBD2. V was clipped by 3 bases and J by 1 base; unmatched bases: 2. The CDR3 spans 15 residues. Germline V lookup: CDR1 LNHDA, CDR2 SQIVND (reference sequence). CDR3 loop: CASSIRLAGTDTQYF. For the CDR3, the DNA is TGTGCCAGTAGTATTCGACTAGCGGGCACAGATACGCAGTATTTT.

This clone was found once. The J gene is TRBJ1-4, the V gene TRBV6-6, with 8 bases fitting TRBD1. CDR1 and CDR2 (germline): MNHNY, SVGAGI (reference sequence). The J segment lost 0 bases and the V segment lost 5 bases, leaving 8 bases of the junction unmatched. This CDR3 spans 17 amino acids. CDR3 sequence (DNA): TGTGCCAGCAGTCAGGGGGCTCAATCCGCAACTAATGAAAAACTGTTTTTT. It is translated as CASSQGAQSATNEKLFF.

This rearrangement joins TRBV12-3 or TRBV12-4 to TRBJ2-1; perhaps TRBD2 as D (5 bases). Trimming cost V 8 bases and J 3 bases, with 5 bases left between them. The CDR3 totals 11 residues. CDR3 amino acids: CASRDYNEQFF. The CDR3 bases are TGTGCCAGCCGGGACTACAATGAGCAGTTCTTC.

The chain recombines TRBV19 with TRBJ1-2, with 9 positions matching TRBD1. Germline values: CDR1 LNHDA, CDR2 SQIVND (reference sequence). The CDR3 is made up of 13 amino acids. Trimming removed 2 bases from V and 13 bases from J; junction bases left unmatched: 8. In nucleotides, the CDR3 is TGTGCCAGTAGTATAAGGCTGGACAGGGGAGCCACCTTC. Translating gives CASSIRLDRGATF.

This chain links TRBV6-5 with TRBJ2-2; 9 bases fit TRBD1. V gave up 5 bases and J gave up 5 bases; unmatched junction bases: 3. The CDR3 spans 14 residues. Per germline, CDR1 MNHEY and CDR2 SVGAGI. The CDR3 loop reads CASSRTGATGELFF. The CDR3 DNA is TGTGCCAGCAGTAGGACAGGGGCGACCGGGGAGCTGTTTTTT.

V is TRBV15 and J is TRBJ2-7, with TRBD1 matching over 8 bases. The CDR3 has 15 residues. The germline V gene has CDR1 LNHNV and CDR2 YYDKDF (reference sequence). J was trimmed by 6 bases and V by 2 bases; bases with no gene match: 9. CDR3 coding DNA: TGTGCCACCAGCAGATCGACAGGGGAGCTGCGCGAGCAGTACTTC. Protein: CATSRSTGELREQYF.